What follows describes a single T cell receptor beta chain. Unique molecular identifiers tagged the TCRbeta library. One entry per CDR3 protein results from TCRdb running MiXCR on the PCR reads. The table has some 520,000 distinct CDR3 sequences, over 25% seen once. V lost 2 bases to trimming and J lost 2 bases, with 5 bases between them. The CDR3 consists of 13 residues. Per germline, CDR1 MNHNS and CDR2 SASEGT. This record comes from a study of T-cell reconstitution after alpha-beta-depleted transplantation in children. Sequencing was performed on PBMCs from the stem cell graft donor, taken from the stem cell graft. This TCR derives from a human donor who donated a stem cell graft to a child with aplastic anemia. This chain links TRBV6-1 with TRBJ2-3; D remains ambiguous. As DNA, the CDR3 is TGTGCCAGCAGTGAATTGGTCACAGATACGCAGTATTTT. It specifies CASSELVTDTQYF.